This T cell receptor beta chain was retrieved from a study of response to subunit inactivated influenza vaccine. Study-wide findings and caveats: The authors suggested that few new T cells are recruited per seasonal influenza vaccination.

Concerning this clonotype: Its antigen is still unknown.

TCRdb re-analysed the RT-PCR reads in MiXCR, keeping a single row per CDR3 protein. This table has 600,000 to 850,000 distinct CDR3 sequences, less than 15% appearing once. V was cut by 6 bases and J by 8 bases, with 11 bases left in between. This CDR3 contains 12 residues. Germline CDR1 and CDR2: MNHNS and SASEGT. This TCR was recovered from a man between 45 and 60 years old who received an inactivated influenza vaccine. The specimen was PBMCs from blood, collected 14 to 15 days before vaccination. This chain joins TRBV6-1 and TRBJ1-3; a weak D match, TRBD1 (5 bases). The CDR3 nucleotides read TGTGCCAGCAGATCTGGGGGGGACACCATATATTTT. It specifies CASRSGGDTIYF.